Following are 2 T cell receptor beta chains from one sample sequenced in a study of shared clonotypes between healthy human individuals. Libraries were prepared by immunoSEQ multiplex PCR; TCRdb keeps only in-frame clonotypes and omits some of them. The repertoire includes over a million clones, 60% to 80% of them detected once, and approximately 1.5% sits in the top ten. The sample comprised memory CD4+ T cells sorted from blood. This sample's subset: CD45RA-negative fraction. The source of these receptors is a man between 18 and 35 years old in good health.

The rearrangement joins TRBV5-1 to TRBJ1-1; D is possibly TRBD1 (5 bases). Trimming stripped 0 bases from V and 4 bases from J, with 13 bases between. CDR1 and CDR2 (germline): SGHRS, YFSETQ. The CDR3 loop spans 15 amino acids. The DNA for the CDR3 is TGCGCCAGCAGCTTGGGTAGGGGTATGGGCACTGAAGCTTTCTTT. It is translated as CASSLGRGMGTEAFF.

The V call is TRBV7-9, the J call TRBJ2-5, with 7 positions matching TRBD2. CDR1 is SEHNR and CDR2 is FQNEAQ in the germline V gene (reference sequence). The CDR3 spans 18 residues. Trimming cost V 2 bases and J 4 bases; bases outside gene matches: 16. Here the CDR3 DNA reads TGTGCCAGCAGCTTACTTGTTGGCGGGAGAGGGGCGGGAGAGACCCAGTACTTC. Its translation: CASSLLVGGRGAGETQYF.